This entry is about one TCR beta chain. This record comes from a study of blood T cell repertoires in COVID-19. Study at large: Samples of COVID-19 (acute and convalescent) were obtained from the United States, Italy and Spain. T cells, B-cell-depleted T cells, or PBMCs supplied cDNA or gDNA.

Original data processing: Amplified reference gene primers provided the basis for estimating nucleated cell counts. Clones were read by immunoSEQ multiplex PCR, and TCRdb kept only the in-frame ones, dropping some. The V and J calls and the clone size are those of that table, but D and trimming were determined from the DNA. The sample comprises roughly 30,000 clones, around 87% of which are singletons, and roughly 13% rests with the top ten. In germline, CDR1 is SGHKS, CDR2 YYEKEE (reference sequence). The CDR3 runs 15 residues. Trimming stripped 0 bases from V and 0 bases from J, with 10 bases between.

The source is a human donor in a cohort sampled during active COVID-19. The donor label of this sample is uncertain. The V and J genes are TRBV5-5 and TRBJ2-7; D remains ambiguous. The specimen was peripheral blood. DNA for the CDR3: TGTGCCAGCAGCTTGGTGCCAGAACACTCCTACGAGCAGTACTTC. Its translation: CASSLVPEHSYEQYF.